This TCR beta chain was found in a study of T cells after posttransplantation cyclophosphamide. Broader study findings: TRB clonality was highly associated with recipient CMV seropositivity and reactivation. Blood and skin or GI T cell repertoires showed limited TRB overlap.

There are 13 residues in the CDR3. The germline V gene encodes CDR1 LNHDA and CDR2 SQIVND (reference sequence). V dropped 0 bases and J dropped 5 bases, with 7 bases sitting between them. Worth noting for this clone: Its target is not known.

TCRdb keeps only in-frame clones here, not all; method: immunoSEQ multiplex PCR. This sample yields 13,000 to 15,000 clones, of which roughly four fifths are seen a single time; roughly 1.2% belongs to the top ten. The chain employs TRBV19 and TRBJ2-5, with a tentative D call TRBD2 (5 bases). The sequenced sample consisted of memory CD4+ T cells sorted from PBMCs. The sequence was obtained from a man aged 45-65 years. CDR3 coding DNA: TGTGCCAGTAGTATAGATCGAGGGGAGACCCAGTACTTC. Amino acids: CASSIDRGETQYF. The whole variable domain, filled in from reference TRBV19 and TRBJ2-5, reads DGGITQSPKYLFRKEGQNVTLSCEQNLNHDAMYWYRQDPGQGLRLIYYSQIVNDFQKGDIAEGYSVSREKKESFPLTVTSAQKNPTAFYLCASSIDRGETQYFGPGTRLLVL.